The 22 T cell receptor beta chains listed next were all sequenced from one sample in a study of Graves' ophthalmopathy and Graves' hyperthyroidism. TCR beta CDR3 regions were amplified from RNA transcripts. First-round RT-PCR used HTBI primers; second-round multiplex PCR followed. TCRdb called the multiplex PCR reads again in MiXCR, with one record for every CDR3 protein. The data show roughly 51,000 distinct CDR3 sequences, with around half seen just once and roughly 20% held by the top ten. Sequencing was carried out using peripheral blood. The source of these receptors is an adult man with Graves' ophthalmopathy.

V is TRBV13 and J is TRBJ2-2; no clear D. The CDR3 has 12 residues. Germline lookup yields CDR1 PRHDT and CDR2 FYEKMQ (reference sequence). V lost 2 bases and J 7 bases, leaving 5 bases between the germline ends. The CDR3 sequence: CASSLSVGELFF. In nucleotides, the CDR3 is TGTGCCAGCAGCTTAAGTGTCGGGGAGCTGTTTTTT.

Notes on this clonotype: One end of the junction does not line up with germline, which may come from a read error. This chain connects TRBV5-4 to TRBJ2-6, with 8 bases identical to TRBD1. The CDR3 extends over 16 amino acids. Per the germline V gene, CDR1 is SGHNT and CDR2 is YYREEE (reference sequence). The CDR3, as DNA: TGTGCCAGCAGCTTGCTCCAGGGGGCGGTAGCCAATGTCCTGACTTTC. It specifies CASSLLQGAVANVLTF.

In this sample, this clonotype turned up a few times. The rearrangement joins TRBV24-1 to TRBJ2-5; D is unresolved. CDR3 length: 11 residues. Between the trimmed V and J ends, which lost 9 bases and 4 bases, there was a span of 8 bases. CDR1 is KGHDR and CDR2 is SFDVKD in the germline V gene. The CDR3: CATPKGETQYF. CDR3 in DNA: TGTGCCACCCCTAAGGGAGAGACCCAGTACTTC.

V usage is TRBV5-5 and J usage is TRBJ2-5; 10 positions match TRBD2. J gave up 4 bases and V 6 bases, and 3 bases lay outside the gene matches. Germline V gene lookup returns CDR1 SGHKS and CDR2 YYEKEE (reference sequence). The CDR3 has 13 amino acids. CDR3 sequence reads: CASTLAGVETQYF. DNA of the CDR3: TGTGCCAGCACCCTAGCGGGGGTAGAGACCCAGTACTTC.

Concerning this clonotype itself: The junction shows a germline mismatch at one end, possibly a read error. CDR3 protein: CASSSGTREGEASF. The CDR3 bases are TGTGCCAGCAGTTCCGGGACAAGGGAGGGTGAAGCTTCCTTT. The chain has TRBV12-3 or TRBV12-4 and TRBJ1-1; D may be TRBD1 (6 bases). The CDR3 covers 14 residues.

The chain recombines TRBV10-3 with TRBJ1-2; D uncertain. Germline V gene sequence: CDR1 ENHRY, CDR2 SYGVKD. This CDR3 region has 12 residues. With 6 bases removed from V and 2 bases from J, the gap between germline ends came to 7 bases. The CDR3 nucleotides read TGTGCCATCAGGAGTGACAACTATGGCTACACCTTC. Its translation is CAIRSDNYGYTF.

To note about this clonotype: Possible read error: a much larger clone is one base away. The V call is TRBV28, the J call TRBJ1-5; no reliable D call. The CDR3 is 15 residues long. V was cut by 6 bases and J by 1 base, with 13 bases left in between. Looked up from germline, CDR1 is MDHEN and CDR2 is SYDVKM. The CDR3 DNA reads TGTGCCAGCAGGGTATATATAGGGAGCAATCAGCCCCAGCATTTT. Translation: CASRVYIGSNQPQHF.

The rearrangement joins TRBV20-1 to TRBJ2-5, with D uncertain. V lost 7 bases and J 4 bases, leaving 4 bases between the germline ends. CDR1 is DFQATT, CDR2 SNEGSKA, per germline (reference sequence). This CDR3 has 9 residues. In DNA form, the CDR3 reads TGCAGTGTGGGAGAGACCCAGTACTTC. Amino acid sequence: CSVGETQYF.

In its sample, this clonotype was seen many times. The genes are TRBV4-1 and TRBJ2-5; TRBD2 matches at 8 bases. With 4 bases clipped from V and 1 base from J, the junction kept 8 bases outside the gene matches. Germline values: CDR1 MGHRA, CDR2 YSYEKL. The length of the CDR3 is 16 residues. CDR3 nucleotides: TGCGCCAGCAGCCGGGGGGCGGGGGGAACCCAAGAGACCCAGTACTTC. Protein product: CASSRGAGGTQETQYF.

Details on this clonotype: A read error is likely, as this CDR3 ends without the conserved phenylalanine or tryptophan. V usage is TRBV9 and J usage is TRBJ2-1; D tentatively fits TRBD1 or TRBD2 (5 bases each). The germline gives CDR1 SGDLS, CDR2 YYNGEE. This CDR3 is built from 15 residues. V was shortened by 4 bases and J by 2 bases, with 13 bases between the two germline ends. CDR3 bases: TGTGCCAGCAGCTTGAGCGTGGGGGCCTACAATGAGCAGTTCCTC. Protein sequence: CASSLSVGAYNEQFL.

The chain is built from TRBV9 and TRBJ1-2; D unresolved. The V end lost 0 bases, the J end lost 4 bases, and 13 bases lay between the germline ends. The V gene's germline CDR1 is SGDLS and CDR2 YYNGEE. The CDR3 covers 15 residues. The CDR3 bases are TGTGCCAGCAGCGTAGCTCTAGGAAAGACCTATGGCTACACCTTC. This codes for CASSVALGKTYGYTF. The whole variable domain, remainder taken from reference TRBV9 and TRBJ1-2, is DSGVTQTPKHLITATGQRVTLRCSPRSGDLSVYWYQQSLDQGLQFLIQYYNGEERAKGNILERFSAQQFPDLHSELNLSSLELGDSALYFCASSVALGKTYGYTFGSGTRLTVV.

Many counts were recorded for this clonotype. A much larger clone differs by one base, so this may be a read error. This chain connects TRBV12-3 or TRBV12-4 to TRBJ1-2; D gene unclear. The CDR3 spans 13 residues. The V gene lost 1 base and the J gene lost 7 bases, with 10 bases spanning the gap. CDR3 nucleotides: TGTGCCAGCAGTTTAGAAAGTGTCAGTGGCTACACCTTC. It encodes CASSLESVSGYTF.

This clonotype was counted a few times. This chain links TRBV12-3 or TRBV12-4 with TRBJ1-5; D possibly corresponds to TRBD1 (5 bases). Trimming pared 1 base from V and 6 bases from J, leaving 19 bases between. The CDR3 extends over 17 amino acids. The CDR3 bases are TGTGCCAGCAGTTTAGGGGCAGGGCGAGCCCTCGTTCAGCCCCAGCATTTT. Protein sequence: CASSLGAGRALVQPQHF.

To note about this clonotype: One end of the junction fails to match germline, which may point to a read error. The V call is TRBV2, the J call TRBJ2-3, with D perhaps being TRBD1 or TRBD2 (6 bases each). Germline V gene lookup returns CDR1 SNHLY and CDR2 FYNNEI. This CDR3 contains 16 residues. The CDR3 DNA is TGTGCCAGCAGTGTGGGGGGCAGGGGAGACACAGATACGCAGTATTTC. It translates to CASSVGGRGDTDTQYF.

V and J are TRBV5-1 and TRBJ1-1; the match to TRBD1 covers 10 bases. This CDR3 contains 15 residues. J was trimmed by 3 bases and V by 5 bases; bases with no gene match: 7. Germline values: CDR1 SGHRS, CDR2 YFSETQ. Written as DNA, the CDR3 is TGCGCCAGCAGGACCGGACAGGGGGGCGACACTGAAGCTTTCTTT. Protein: CASRTGQGGDTEAFF. Using reference TRBV5-1 and TRBJ1-1 for the parts outside the CDR3, the full variable domain is KAGVTQTPRYLIKTRGQQVTLSCSPISGHRSVSWYQQTPGQGLQFLFEYFSETQRNKGNFPGRFSGRQFSNSRSEMNVSTLELGDSALYLCASRTGQGGDTEAFFGQGTRLTVV.

This clonotype came up a few times. The CDR3 bases are TGTGCCAGCTCCCCGCGGGGGGACTCTGGAAACACCATATATTTT. Translation gives CASSPRGDSGNTIYF. V is TRBV18 and J is TRBJ1-3; maybe TRBD1 (5 bases). V was shortened by 6 bases and J by 0 bases, with 12 bases between the two germline ends. Germline lookup yields CDR1 KGHSH and CDR2 LQKENI. The CDR3 has 15 residues.

Concerning this clonotype: One junction end disagrees with the germline gene, perhaps due to a read error. This sequence joins TRBV15 and TRBJ2-5; no firm D call. From germline, CDR1 is LNHNV and CDR2 YYDKDF (reference sequence). This CDR3 contains 13 residues. The CDR3 protein is CATNRAHGETQYF. CDR3 DNA sequence: TGTGCCACCAACAGAGCTCACGGGGAGACCCAGTACTTC.

This chain joins TRBV29-1 and TRBJ1-2, with D perhaps TRBD1 (5 bases). This CDR3 comprises 13 residues. V lost 7 bases to trimming and J lost 3 bases, with 15 bases between them. Germline loops: CDR1 SQVTM, CDR2 ANQGSEA. CDR3 sequence reads: CSGRQLMDYGYTF. DNA of the CDR3: TGCAGCGGACGACAGCTTATGGACTATGGCTACACCTTC.

At least ten counts were recorded for this clonotype. V gene TRBV6-5 combines with J gene TRBJ2-3; the match to TRBD1 covers 8 bases. Germline CDR1 reads MNHEY; CDR2 reads SVGAGI. The CDR3 runs 15 residues. J lost 3 bases, V lost 6 bases, and 8 bases had no gene match. The CDR3: CASSIGQGRTDTQYF. Written as DNA, the CDR3 is TGTGCCAGCAGCATTGGACAGGGAAGGACAGATACGCAGTATTTT.

This chain joins TRBV2 and TRBJ2-3; TRBD2 aligns across 7 bases. CDR1 is SNHLY and CDR2 is FYNNEI in the germline V gene. The junction had 5 bases not matched to a gene; V was cut back by 5 bases and J by 0 bases. CDR3 length: 15 residues. For the CDR3, the DNA is TGTGCCAGCAGTTCGACTAGCAAGAGCACAGATACGCAGTATTTT. Translated: CASSSTSKSTDTQYF.

The chain is built from TRBV2 and TRBJ1-1, with TRBD1 identical over 9 bases. This CDR3 is built from 17 residues. The germline CDR1 and CDR2 sequences are SNHLY and FYNNEI. J was trimmed by 0 bases and V by 4 bases; bases with no gene match: 9. This CDR3 reads CASSVQGTGFLNTEAFF. CDR3 bases: TGTGCCAGCAGTGTTCAGGGGACAGGGTTTTTGAACACTGAAGCTTTCTTT.

This chain connects TRBV19 to TRBJ2-1; 10 bases line up with TRBD1. Germline loops: CDR1 LNHDA, CDR2 SQIVND (reference sequence). The CDR3 totals 14 residues. The ends lost 4 bases at V and 6 bases at J; junction bases unmatched: 3. CDR3 residues: CASSRDRGLNEQFF. DNA for the CDR3: TGTGCCAGTAGTAGGGACAGGGGCCTCAATGAGCAGTTCTTC.